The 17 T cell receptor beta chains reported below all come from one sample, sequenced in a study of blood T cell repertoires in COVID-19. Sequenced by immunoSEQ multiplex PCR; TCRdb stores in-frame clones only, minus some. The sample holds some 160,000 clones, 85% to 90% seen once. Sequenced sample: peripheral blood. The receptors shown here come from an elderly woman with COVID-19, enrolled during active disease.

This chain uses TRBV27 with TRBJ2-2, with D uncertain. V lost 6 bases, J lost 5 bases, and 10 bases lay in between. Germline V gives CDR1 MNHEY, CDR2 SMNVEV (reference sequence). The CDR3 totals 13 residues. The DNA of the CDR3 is TGTGCCAGCAGCCGCGAACGGACCGGGGAGCTGTTTTTT. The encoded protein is CASSRERTGELFF.

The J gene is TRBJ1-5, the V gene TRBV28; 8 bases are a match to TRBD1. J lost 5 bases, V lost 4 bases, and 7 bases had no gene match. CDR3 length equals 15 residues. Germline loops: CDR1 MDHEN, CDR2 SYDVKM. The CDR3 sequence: CASSSRTGFDQPQHF. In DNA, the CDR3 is TGTGCCAGCAGTTCCCGGACAGGGTTCGATCAGCCCCAGCATTTT.

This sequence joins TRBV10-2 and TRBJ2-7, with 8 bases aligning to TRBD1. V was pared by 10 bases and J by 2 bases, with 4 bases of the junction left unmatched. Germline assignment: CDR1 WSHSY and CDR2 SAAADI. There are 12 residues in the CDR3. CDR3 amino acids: CATGQEPYEQYF. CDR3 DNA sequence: TGCGCCACGGGACAGGAACCCTACGAGCAGTACTTC.

The DNA for the CDR3 is TGTGCCAGCAGCTCCAACTTCGCTTACGAGCAGTACTTC. Its protein product is CASSSNFAYEQYF. The rearrangement joins TRBV7-2 to TRBJ2-7; the D is unclear. V shed 4 bases and J shed 4 bases, with 11 bases lying between them. The CDR3 runs to 13 residues. Per the germline V gene, CDR1 is SGHTA and CDR2 is FQGNSA.

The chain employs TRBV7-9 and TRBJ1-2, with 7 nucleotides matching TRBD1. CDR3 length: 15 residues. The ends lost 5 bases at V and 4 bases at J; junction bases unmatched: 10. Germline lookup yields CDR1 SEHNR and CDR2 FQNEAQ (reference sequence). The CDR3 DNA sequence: TGTGCCAGCAGCCAAACGGGACAGTATAGCTATGGCTACACCTTC. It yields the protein CASSQTGQYSYGYTF.

The CDR3 is CASSERQGAVRYEQYF. The CDR3 DNA is TGTGCCAGCAGCGAAAGACAGGGGGCAGTAAGGTACGAGCAGTACTTC. The chain employs TRBV9 and TRBJ2-7; 10 bases align to TRBD1. The CDR3 loop spans 16 amino acids. Germline trimming cut 3 bases from V and 4 bases from J; bases unmatched to any gene: 10. CDR1 is SGDLS and CDR2 is YYNGEE in the germline V gene.

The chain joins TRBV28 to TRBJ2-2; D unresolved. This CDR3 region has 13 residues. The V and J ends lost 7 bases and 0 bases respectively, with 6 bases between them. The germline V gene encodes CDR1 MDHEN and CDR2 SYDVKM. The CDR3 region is CASTAPNTGELFF. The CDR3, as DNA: TGTGCCAGCACCGCGCCGAACACCGGGGAGCTGTTTTTT.

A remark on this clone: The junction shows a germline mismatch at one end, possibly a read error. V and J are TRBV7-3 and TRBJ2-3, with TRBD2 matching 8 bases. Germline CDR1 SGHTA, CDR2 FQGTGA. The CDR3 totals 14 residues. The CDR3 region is CASTLAGPTDTQYF. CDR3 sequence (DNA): TGTGCCAGCACCTTAGCGGGGCCCACAGATACGCAGTATTTT.

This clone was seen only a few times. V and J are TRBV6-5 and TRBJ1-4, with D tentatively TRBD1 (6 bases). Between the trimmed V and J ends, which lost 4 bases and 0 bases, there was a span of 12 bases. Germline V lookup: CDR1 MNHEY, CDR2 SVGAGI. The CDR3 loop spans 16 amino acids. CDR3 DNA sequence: TGTGCCAGCAGTTCGGGACAAGTTGCAACTAATGAAAAACTGTTTTTT. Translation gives CASSSGQVATNEKLFF.

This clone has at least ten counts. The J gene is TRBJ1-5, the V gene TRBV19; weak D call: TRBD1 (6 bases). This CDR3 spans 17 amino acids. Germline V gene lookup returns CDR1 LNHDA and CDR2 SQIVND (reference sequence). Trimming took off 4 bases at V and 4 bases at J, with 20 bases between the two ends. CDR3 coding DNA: TGTGCCAGTAGTACAGGTTTTACAGGGAGGGCGAATCAGCCCCAGCATTTT. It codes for CASSTGFTGRANQPQHF.

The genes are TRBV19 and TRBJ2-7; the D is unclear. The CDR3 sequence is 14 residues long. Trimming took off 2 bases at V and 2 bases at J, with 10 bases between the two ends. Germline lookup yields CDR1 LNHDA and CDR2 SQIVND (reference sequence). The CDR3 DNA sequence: TGTGCCAGTAGTATAATTGCAGGAACCTACGAGCAGTACTTC. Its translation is CASSIIAGTYEQYF. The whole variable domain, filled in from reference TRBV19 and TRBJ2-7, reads DGGITQSPKYLFRKEGQNVTLSCEQNLNHDAMYWYRQDPGQGLRLIYYSQIVNDFQKGDIAEGYSVSREKKESFPLTVTSAQKNPTAFYLCASSIIAGTYEQYFGPGTRLTVT.

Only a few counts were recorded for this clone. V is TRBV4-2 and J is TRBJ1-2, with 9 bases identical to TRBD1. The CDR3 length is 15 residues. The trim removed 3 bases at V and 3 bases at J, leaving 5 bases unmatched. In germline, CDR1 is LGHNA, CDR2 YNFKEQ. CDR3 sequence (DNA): TGTGCCAGCAGCCATAGCACAGGGGGCGACTATGGCTACACCTTC. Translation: CASSHSTGGDYGYTF.

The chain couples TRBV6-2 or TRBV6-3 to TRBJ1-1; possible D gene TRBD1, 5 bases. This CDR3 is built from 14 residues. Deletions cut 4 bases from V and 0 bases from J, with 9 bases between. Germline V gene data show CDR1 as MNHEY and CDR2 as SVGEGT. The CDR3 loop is CASSFTGLNTEAFF. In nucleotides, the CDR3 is TGTGCCAGCAGTTTTACAGGACTGAACACTGAAGCTTTCTTT.

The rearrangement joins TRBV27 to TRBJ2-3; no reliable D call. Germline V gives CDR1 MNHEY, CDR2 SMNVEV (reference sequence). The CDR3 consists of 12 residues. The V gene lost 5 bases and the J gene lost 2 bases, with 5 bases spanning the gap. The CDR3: CASSTYTDTQYF. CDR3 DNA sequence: TGTGCCAGCAGTACCTACACAGATACGCAGTATTTT.

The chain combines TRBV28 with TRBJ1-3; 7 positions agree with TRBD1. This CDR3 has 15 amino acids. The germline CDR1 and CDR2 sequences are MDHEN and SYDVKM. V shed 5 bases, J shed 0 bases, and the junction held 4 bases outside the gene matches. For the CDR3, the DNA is TGTGCCAGCAGTGACTACAGGGGCTCTGGAAACACCATATATTTT. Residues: CASSDYRGSGNTIYF.

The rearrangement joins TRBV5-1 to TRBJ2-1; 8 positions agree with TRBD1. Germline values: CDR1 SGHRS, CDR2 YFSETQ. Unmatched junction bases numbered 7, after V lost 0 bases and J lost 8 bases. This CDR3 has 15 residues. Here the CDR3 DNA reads TGCGCCAGCAGCTTGGTAGGCAGGGGGCTCGATGAGCAGTTCTTC. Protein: CASSLVGRGLDEQFF.

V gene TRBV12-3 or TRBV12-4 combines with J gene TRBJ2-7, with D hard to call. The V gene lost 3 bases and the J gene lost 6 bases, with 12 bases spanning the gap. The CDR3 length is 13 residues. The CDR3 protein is CASSFLLMAEQYF. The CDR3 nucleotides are TGTGCCAGCAGTTTTCTCCTGATGGCCGAGCAGTACTTC.